This paragraph covers one T cell receptor (beta chain) sequence. Its antigen is unidentified. The data were taken from a study of blood T cell dynamics during melanoma immunotherapy. Study in general: Standard first-line treatment here was pembrolizumab or nivolumab plus ipilimumab in metastatic melanoma. Study results and limitations: It remained unknown if the driving T cell clones were melanoma-specific.

DNA loading was fixed at roughly 0.35 ug for all bulk PBMC samples. Generated by immunoSEQ multiplex PCR, the TCRdb table keeps only in-frame clones and is missing some. This table holds about 15,000 clones, about 93% found once. V lost 7 bases and J lost 2, with 14 bases in between. This CDR3 is built from 13 residues. The germline V gene has CDR1 SQVTM and CDR2 ANQGSEA. Regarding time point: week 3, after first cycle of checkpoint inhibitor. Disease control meant complete response, partial response or stable disease at 12 weeks. The rearrangement joins TRBV29-1 to TRBJ2-5; D is undetermined. The sample here was blood, taken from a patient treated with checkpoint blockade. The source is a human donor with melanoma. This chain's CDR3 is CSAWALSQETQYF. CDR3 sequence (DNA): TGCAGCGCTTGGGCCCTGTCGCAAGAGACCCAGTACTTC.